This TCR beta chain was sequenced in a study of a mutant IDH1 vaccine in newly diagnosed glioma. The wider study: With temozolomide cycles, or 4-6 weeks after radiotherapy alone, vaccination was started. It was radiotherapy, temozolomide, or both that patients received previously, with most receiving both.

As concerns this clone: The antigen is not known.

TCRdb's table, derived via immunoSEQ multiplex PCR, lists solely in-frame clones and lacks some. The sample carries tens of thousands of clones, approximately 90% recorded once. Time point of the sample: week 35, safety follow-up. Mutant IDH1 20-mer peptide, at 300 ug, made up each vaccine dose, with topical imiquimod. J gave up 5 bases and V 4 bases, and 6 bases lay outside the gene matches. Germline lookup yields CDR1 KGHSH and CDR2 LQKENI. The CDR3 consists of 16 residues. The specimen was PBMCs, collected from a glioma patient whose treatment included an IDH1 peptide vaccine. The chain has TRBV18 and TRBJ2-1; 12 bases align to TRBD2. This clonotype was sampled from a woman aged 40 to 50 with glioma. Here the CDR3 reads CASSRSTSGRNNEQFF. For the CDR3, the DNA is TGTGCCAGCTCACGGTCTACTAGCGGGAGGAACAATGAGCAGTTCTTC.